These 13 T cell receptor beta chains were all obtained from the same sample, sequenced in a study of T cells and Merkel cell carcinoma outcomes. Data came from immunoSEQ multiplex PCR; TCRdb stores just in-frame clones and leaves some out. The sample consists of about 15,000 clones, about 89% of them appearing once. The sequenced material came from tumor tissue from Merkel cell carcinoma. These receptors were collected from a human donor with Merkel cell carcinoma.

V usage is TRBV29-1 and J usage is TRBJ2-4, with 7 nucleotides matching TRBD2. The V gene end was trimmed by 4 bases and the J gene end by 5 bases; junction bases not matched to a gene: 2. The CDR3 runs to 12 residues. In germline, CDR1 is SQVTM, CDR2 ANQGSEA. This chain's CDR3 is CSVGGGQNIQYF. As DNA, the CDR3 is TGCAGCGTTGGGGGAGGGCAAAACATTCAGTACTTC.

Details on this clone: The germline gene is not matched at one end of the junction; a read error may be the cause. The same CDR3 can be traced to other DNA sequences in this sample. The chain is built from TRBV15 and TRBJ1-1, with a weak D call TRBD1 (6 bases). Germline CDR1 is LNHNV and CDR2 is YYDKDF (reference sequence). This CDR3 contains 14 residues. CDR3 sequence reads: CATSREGGDTEAFF. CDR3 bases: TGTGCCACCAGTAGAGAAGGGGGGGACACTGAAGCTTTCTTT.

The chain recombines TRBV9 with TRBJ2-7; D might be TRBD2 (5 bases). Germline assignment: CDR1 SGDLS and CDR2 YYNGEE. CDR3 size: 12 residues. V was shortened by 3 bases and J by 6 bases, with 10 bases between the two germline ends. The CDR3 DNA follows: TGTGCCAGCAGCGGACTAACTTCCGAGCAGTACTTC. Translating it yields CASSGLTSEQYF.

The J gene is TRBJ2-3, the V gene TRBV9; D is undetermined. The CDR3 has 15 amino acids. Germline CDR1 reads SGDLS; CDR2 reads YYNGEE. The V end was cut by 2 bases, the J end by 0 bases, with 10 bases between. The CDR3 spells CASSVLGTSTDTQYF. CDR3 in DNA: TGTGCCAGCAGCGTTCTGGGAACTAGCACAGATACGCAGTATTTT.

The CDR3 region has the DNA TGTGCCAGTAGTATCTTACAGGGCTTCGGAAACACCATATATTTT. This translates into CASSILQGFGNTIYF. J is TRBJ1-3 and V is TRBV19, with D possibly matching TRBD1 (6 bases). CDR1 and CDR2 from the germline V gene are LNHDA and SQIVND (reference sequence). The CDR3 sequence is 15 residues long. V lost 3 bases, J lost 4 bases, and 13 bases lay in between.

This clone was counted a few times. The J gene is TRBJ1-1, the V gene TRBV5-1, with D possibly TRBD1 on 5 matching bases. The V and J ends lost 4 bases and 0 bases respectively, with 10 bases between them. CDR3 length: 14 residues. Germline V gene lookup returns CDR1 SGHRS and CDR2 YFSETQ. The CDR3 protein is CASSVDSMNTEAFF. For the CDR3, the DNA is TGCGCCAGCAGCGTTGACAGCATGAACACTGAAGCTTTCTTT.

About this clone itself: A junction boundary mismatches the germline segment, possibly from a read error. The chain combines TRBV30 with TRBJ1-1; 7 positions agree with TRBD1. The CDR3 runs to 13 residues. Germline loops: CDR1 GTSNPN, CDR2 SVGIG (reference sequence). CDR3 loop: CAWTTGVRAEACF. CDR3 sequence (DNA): TGTGCCTGGACTACAGGGGTTCGGGCTGAAGCTTGCTTT.

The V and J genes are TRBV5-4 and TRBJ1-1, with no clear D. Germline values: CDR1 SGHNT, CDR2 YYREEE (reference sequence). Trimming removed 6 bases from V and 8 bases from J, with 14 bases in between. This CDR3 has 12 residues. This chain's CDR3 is CASITNAGEAFF. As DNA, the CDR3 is TGTGCCAGCATTACTAACGCGGGAGAAGCTTTCTTT.

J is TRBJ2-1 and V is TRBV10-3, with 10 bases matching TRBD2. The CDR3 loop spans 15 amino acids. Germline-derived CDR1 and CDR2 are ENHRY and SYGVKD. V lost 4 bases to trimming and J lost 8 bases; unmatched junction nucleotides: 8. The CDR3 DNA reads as TGTGCCATCAGTGCCACTAGCGGGGATTCCCATGAGCAGTTCTTC. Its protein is CAISATSGDSHEQFF.

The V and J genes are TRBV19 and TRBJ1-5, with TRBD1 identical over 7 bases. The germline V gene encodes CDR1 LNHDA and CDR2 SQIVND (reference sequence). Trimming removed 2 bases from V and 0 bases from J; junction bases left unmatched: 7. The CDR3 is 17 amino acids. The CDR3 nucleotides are TGTGCCAGTAGTATAACTGACAGGGCCTATAGCAATCAGCCCCAGCATTTT. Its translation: CASSITDRAYSNQPQHF.

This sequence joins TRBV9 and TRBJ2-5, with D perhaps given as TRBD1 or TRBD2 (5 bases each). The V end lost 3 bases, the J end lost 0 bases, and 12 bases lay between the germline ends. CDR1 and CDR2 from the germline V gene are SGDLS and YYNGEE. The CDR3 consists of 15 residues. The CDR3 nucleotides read TGTGCCAGCAGCGGGGGGACCGACCACCAAGAGACCCAGTACTTC. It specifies CASSGGTDHQETQYF.

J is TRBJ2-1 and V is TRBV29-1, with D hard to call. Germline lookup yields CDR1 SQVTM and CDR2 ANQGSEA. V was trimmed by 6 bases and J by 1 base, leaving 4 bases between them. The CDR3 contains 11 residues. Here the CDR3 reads CSVLSYNEQFF. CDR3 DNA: TGCAGCGTCTTGTCCTACAATGAGCAGTTCTTC.

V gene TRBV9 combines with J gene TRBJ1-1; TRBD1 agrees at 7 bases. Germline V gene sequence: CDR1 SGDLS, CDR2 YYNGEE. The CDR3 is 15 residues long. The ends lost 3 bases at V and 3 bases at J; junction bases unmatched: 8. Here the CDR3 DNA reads TGTGCCAGCAGCGCCAAGACAGGGCCGTACACTGAAGCTTTCTTT. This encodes CASSAKTGPYTEAFF. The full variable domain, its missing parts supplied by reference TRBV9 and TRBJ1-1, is DSGVTQTPKHLITATGQRVTLRCSPRSGDLSVYWYQQSLDQGLQFLIQYYNGEERAKGNILERFSAQQFPDLHSELNLSSLELGDSALYFCASSAKTGPYTEAFFGQGTRLTVV.